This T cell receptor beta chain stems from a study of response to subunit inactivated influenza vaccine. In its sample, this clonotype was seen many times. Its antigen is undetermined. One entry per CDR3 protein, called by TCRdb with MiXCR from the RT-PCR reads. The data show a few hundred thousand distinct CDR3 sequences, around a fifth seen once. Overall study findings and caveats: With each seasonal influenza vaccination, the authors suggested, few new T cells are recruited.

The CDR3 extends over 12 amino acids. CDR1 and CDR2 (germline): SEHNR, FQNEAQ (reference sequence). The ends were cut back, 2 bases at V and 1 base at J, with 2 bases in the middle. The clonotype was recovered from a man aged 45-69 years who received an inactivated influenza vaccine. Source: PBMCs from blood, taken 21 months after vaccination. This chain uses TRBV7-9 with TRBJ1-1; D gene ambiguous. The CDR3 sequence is CASSLWNTEAFF. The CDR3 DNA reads TGTGCCAGCAGCTTATGGAACACTGAAGCTTTCTTT.